Below, 26 T cell receptor beta chains from the same sample are listed, as sequenced in a study of STAT5B mutations in CD4+ large granular lymphocyte leukemia. The method was immunoSEQ multiplex PCR; TCRdb's version includes in-frame clones alone and lacks a portion of them. The sample holds around 23,000 clones; about 80% are singletons and the top ten take around 9.2%. The sample consisted of CD4+ T cells from blood buffy coats. These receptors all come from a human donor in good health.

This clone appeared a few times. This chain uses TRBV10-2 with TRBJ1-1; a possible D gene is TRBD1 (5 bases). The CDR3 consists of 13 residues. The V and J ends lost 0 bases and 5 bases respectively, with 7 bases between them. CDR1 WSHSY and CDR2 SAAADI come from the germline V gene. This CDR3 reads CASSESRGTEAFF. The CDR3 DNA reads TGCGCCAGCAGTGAGTCAAGGGGAACTGAAGCTTTCTTT.

V is TRBV10-2 and J is TRBJ2-2, with 9 bases matching TRBD1. V gave up 8 bases and J gave up 5 bases; unmatched junction bases: 9. Germline V lookup: CDR1 WSHSY, CDR2 SAAADI. The CDR3 consists of 15 residues. CDR3 region: CASGTRDRETGELFF. Here the CDR3 DNA reads TGCGCCAGCGGAACCAGGGACAGGGAAACCGGGGAGCTGTTTTTT.

The chain recombines TRBV7-2 with TRBJ1-5, with D unresolved. The CDR3 loop spans 15 amino acids. Germline V gene lookup returns CDR1 SGHTA and CDR2 FQGNSA. Trimming took 1 base from V and 0 from J, leaving 7 bases between them. The CDR3 sequence is CASSLDGNSNQPQHF. The DNA for the CDR3 is TGTGCCAGCAGCTTAGATGGGAATAGCAATCAGCCCCAGCATTTT.

The chain combines TRBV4-3 with TRBJ1-6, with a tentative D call TRBD1 (6 bases). The germline V and J ends were trimmed by 0 bases and 10 bases, with 13 bases remaining between them. The CDR3 loop spans 15 amino acids. The germline gives CDR1 LGHNA, CDR2 YSLEER. The CDR3 DNA follows: TGCGCCAGCAGCCAAGAGTCGGGGACAAACTCACCCCTCCACTTT. It specifies CASSQESGTNSPLHF.

J is TRBJ2-2 and V is TRBV11-3; maybe TRBD1 (6 bases). The CDR3 runs to 14 residues. Germline V gene sequence: CDR1 SGHNT, CDR2 YENEEA. V was shortened by 5 bases and J by 3 bases, with 10 bases between the two germline ends. The chain's CDR3 is CASSLEGDTGELFF. The CDR3 coding sequence is TGTGCCAGCAGCCTCGAGGGGGACACCGGGGAGCTGTTTTTT.

This chain uses TRBV28 with TRBJ2-6, with D tentatively TRBD1 (5 bases). Germline CDR1 is MDHEN and CDR2 is SYDVKM. The CDR3 has 14 amino acids. The V and J ends lost 9 bases and 4 bases respectively, with 13 bases between them. As DNA, the CDR3 is TGTGCCAGTGGTGGGGCTACCGGGGCCAACGTCCTGACTTTC. It encodes CASGGATGANVLTF.

This clone was seen a handful of times. The J gene is TRBJ1-1, the V gene TRBV10-3; tentative D call: TRBD1 (6 bases). Germline assignment: CDR1 ENHRY and CDR2 SYGVKD. The CDR3 is 16 residues long. Trimming stripped 7 bases from V and 2 bases from J, with 20 bases between. The CDR3 reads CAIILGTGQSNTEAFF. CDR3 bases: TGTGCCATCATCCTTGGGACCGGACAGTCCAACACTGAAGCTTTCTTT.

J is TRBJ1-5 and V is TRBV5-1, with 9 bases aligning to TRBD1. With 5 bases clipped from V and 2 bases from J, the junction kept 5 bases outside the gene matches. Germline V gene lookup returns CDR1 SGHRS and CDR2 YFSETQ. This CDR3 has 15 residues. The CDR3 here is CASRRTGEGNQPQHF. In DNA, the CDR3 is TGCGCCAGCAGAAGGACAGGGGAAGGCAATCAGCCCCAGCATTTT.

The J gene is TRBJ2-5, the V gene TRBV5-8; D might be TRBD1 or TRBD2, each matching 7 bases. From germline, CDR1 is SGHTS and CDR2 YDEGEE. There are 16 residues in the CDR3. Trimming removed 4 bases at V and 4 bases at J, with 20 bases between. DNA of the CDR3: TGTGCCAGCAGCCCGGGAGGCTGGCAGGGGGGAGAGACCCAGTACTTC. Amino acids: CASSPGGWQGGETQYF.

This clone was recorded only once. This chain uses TRBV7-2 with TRBJ2-7; 7 bases fit TRBD1. This CDR3 has 13 residues. The J segment lost 0 bases and the V segment lost 10 bases, leaving 6 bases of the junction unmatched. From germline, CDR1 is SGHTA and CDR2 FQGNSA. The CDR3 nucleotides read TGTGCCACGAGCCGGGACAGCTCCTACGAGCAGTACTTC. It specifies CATSRDSSYEQYF.

This chain connects TRBV7-2 to TRBJ1-3, with a weak D call TRBD1 (5 bases). Looked up from germline, CDR1 is SGHTA and CDR2 is FQGNSA. Trimming took off 0 bases at V and 3 bases at J, with 15 bases between the two ends. The CDR3 contains 17 residues. The CDR3 DNA reads TGTGCCAGCAGCTTAGCCCGGGGGGTCGGTTTTGGAAACACCATATATTTT. Amino acids: CASSLARGVGFGNTIYF.

The V gene is TRBV5-5, the J gene TRBJ1-1; 7 nucleotides agree with TRBD1. The CDR3 is made up of 19 amino acids. Trimming took 1 base from V and 0 from J; bases not matched to a gene: 15. Germline CDR1 SGHKS, CDR2 YYEKEE (reference sequence). CDR3: CASSLRTRETGTMNTEAFF. DNA for the CDR3: TGTGCCAGCAGCTTGCGTACCCGCGAGACAGGGACGATGAACACTGAAGCTTTCTTT.

V and J are TRBV30 and TRBJ1-4; D is ambiguous. The CDR3 loop spans 13 amino acids. Germline V CDR1 and CDR2: GTSNPN, SVGIG (reference sequence). The V end lost 1 base, the J end lost 8 bases, and 11 bases lay between the germline ends. CDR3 protein: CAWSGGNNEKLFF. The CDR3 DNA reads as TGTGCCTGGAGTGGTGGGAATAACGAAAAACTGTTTTTT.

The table lists this clone with a few counts. Other DNA sequences of this sample code for an identical CDR3. The chain carries TRBV6-5 and TRBJ1-5; tentative D call: TRBD1 (6 bases). The V gene's germline CDR1 is MNHEY and CDR2 SVGAGI. The CDR3 runs 14 residues. V was trimmed by 7 bases and J by 0 bases, leaving 10 bases between them. The chain's CDR3 is CASNDRHSNQPQHF. CDR3 DNA sequence: TGTGCCAGCAACGACAGGCATAGCAATCAGCCCCAGCATTTT.

Only a few counts were recorded for this clone. J is TRBJ2-5 and V is TRBV20-1; D is unresolved. CDR3 length equals 10 residues. Germline V gives CDR1 DFQATT, CDR2 SNEGSKA (reference sequence). V lost 8 bases to trimming and J lost 3 bases, with 7 bases between them. This CDR3 is CSPKEETQYF. Written as DNA, the CDR3 is TGCAGTCCGAAGGAAGAGACCCAGTACTTC.

The count of this clone is one. The V gene is TRBV29-1, the J gene TRBJ2-2; TRBD2 is a possible D gene (5 bases). The CDR3 is made up of 11 amino acids. V lost 5 bases, J lost 7 bases, and 8 bases lay in between. The germline CDR1 and CDR2 sequences are SQVTM and ANQGSEA. CDR3 in DNA: TGCAGCGTTAGTAGCGTCGGGGAGCTGTTTTTT. It is translated as CSVSSVGELFF.

V usage is TRBV7-9 and J usage is TRBJ2-3; TRBD2 might be the D (7 bases). V was trimmed by 1 base and J by 6 bases, leaving 17 bases between them. The V gene's germline CDR1 is SEHNR and CDR2 FQNEAQ (reference sequence). This CDR3 comprises 16 residues. Here the CDR3 DNA reads TGTGCCAGCAGCTTAGTGGGCGGGGGCGGACACGATACGCAGTATTTT. This gives the protein CASSLVGGGGHDTQYF.

This clone appeared once. The chain combines TRBV6-5 with TRBJ2-1; D ambiguous. V was shortened by 0 bases and J by 0 bases, with 9 bases between the two germline ends. Germline CDR1 and CDR2: MNHEY and SVGAGI. The CDR3 covers 16 residues. The CDR3 region has the DNA TGTGCCAGCAGTTACTCCCCCACCCCCTCCTACAATGAGCAGTTCTTC. Protein sequence: CASSYSPTPSYNEQFF.

This clone was detected once. The rearrangement joins TRBV5-5 to TRBJ2-5, with D unclear. The assigned J gene may be wrong: the sequence end matches TRBJ2-7 better. The CDR3 runs to 11 residues. Germline CDR1 reads SGHKS; CDR2 reads YYEKEE (reference sequence). The CDR3, as DNA: TGTGCCAGCAGCACTGCCTACGAGCAGTACTTC. Its translation is CASSTAYEQYF.

The chain is built from TRBV9 and TRBJ2-7, with a weak D call TRBD2 (6 bases). V was cut by 3 bases and J by 4 bases, with 17 bases left in between. From germline, CDR1 is SGDLS and CDR2 YYNGEE. The CDR3 has 15 amino acids. This chain's CDR3 is CASSARDSPRYEQYF. As DNA, the CDR3 is TGTGCCAGCAGCGCCCGGGACTCCCCCAGGTACGAGCAGTACTTC.

This rearrangement joins TRBV9 to TRBJ2-5; no clear D. The CDR3 is 15 residues long. Germline assignment: CDR1 SGDLS and CDR2 YYNGEE. Trimming left V 2 bases short and J 1 base short, with 12 bases between. The CDR3 sequence is CASSVGPASQETQYF. For the CDR3, the DNA is TGTGCCAGCAGCGTGGGCCCAGCGTCCCAAGAGACCCAGTACTTC.

The chain carries TRBV29-1 and TRBJ1-4, with D possibly TRBD1 on 5 matching bases. The CDR3 runs to 12 residues. The V gene's germline CDR1 is SQVTM and CDR2 ANQGSEA. Trimming took 1 base from V and 9 from J, leaving 9 bases between them. CDR3 amino acids: CSVEGAGKKLFF. The CDR3 coding sequence is TGCAGCGTTGAAGGGGCAGGGAAAAAACTGTTTTTT.

Concerning this clone itself: Mismatch with germline at one junction end may stem from a read error. V gene TRBV14 combines with J gene TRBJ2-7; D may be TRBD2 (6 bases). This CDR3 is 13 amino acids long. CDR1 is SGHDN and CDR2 is FVKESK in the germline V gene. The CDR3 here is CASSQYPSAGRFF. The CDR3, as DNA: TGTGCCAGCAGCCAATACCCCAGTGCAGGGAGGTTTTTC.

This sequence joins TRBV7-2 and TRBJ2-6; 7 bases are shared with TRBD2. This CDR3 region has 15 residues. In germline, CDR1 is SGHTA, CDR2 FQGNSA. Trimming at V came to 5 bases and at J to 4 bases, leaving 5 bases not matched to a gene. The CDR3 here is CASSPGGTGANVLTF. The CDR3 nucleotides read TGTGCCAGCAGCCCCGGGGGGACCGGGGCCAACGTCCTGACTTTC.

The chain uses TRBV7-8 and TRBJ1-2, with no clear D. The CDR3 is made up of 13 amino acids. V lost 3 bases to trimming and J lost 0 bases, with 5 bases between them. Germline-derived CDR1 and CDR2 are SGHVS and FQNEAQ. CDR3 residues: CASSFPANYGYTF. The CDR3 DNA is TGTGCCAGCAGCTTCCCGGCTAACTATGGCTACACCTTC.

The CDR3 spells CASSGGTGSGYTF. CDR3 DNA: TGTGCCAGCAGCGGCGGGACAGGGAGCGGCTACACCTTC. The rearrangement joins TRBV28 to TRBJ1-2, with 9 bases that match TRBD1. The V gene's germline CDR1 is MDHEN and CDR2 SYDVKM. V dropped 6 bases and J dropped 8; count of bases not matched to a gene: 7. This CDR3 is 13 amino acids long.